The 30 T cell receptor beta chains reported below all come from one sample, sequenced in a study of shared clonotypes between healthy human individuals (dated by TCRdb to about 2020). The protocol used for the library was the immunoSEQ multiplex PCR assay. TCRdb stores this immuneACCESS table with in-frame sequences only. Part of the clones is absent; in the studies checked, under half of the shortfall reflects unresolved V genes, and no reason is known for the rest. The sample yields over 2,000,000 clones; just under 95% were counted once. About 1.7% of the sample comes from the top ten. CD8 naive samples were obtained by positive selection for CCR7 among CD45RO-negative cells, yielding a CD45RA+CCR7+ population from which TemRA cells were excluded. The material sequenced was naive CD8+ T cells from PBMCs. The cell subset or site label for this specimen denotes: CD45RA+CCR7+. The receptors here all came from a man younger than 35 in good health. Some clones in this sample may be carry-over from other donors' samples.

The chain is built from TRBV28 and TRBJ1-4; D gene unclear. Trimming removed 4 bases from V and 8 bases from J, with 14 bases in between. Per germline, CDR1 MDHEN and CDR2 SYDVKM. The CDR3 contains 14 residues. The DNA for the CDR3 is TGTGCCAGCAGTTCGCGTAGGGTTCGAGAAAAACTGTTTTTT. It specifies CASSSRRVREKLFF. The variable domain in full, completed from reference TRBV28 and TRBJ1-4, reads DVKVTQSSRYLVKRTGEKVFLECVQDMDHENMFWYRQDPGLGLRLIYFSYDVKMKEKGDIPEGYSVSREKKERFSLILESASTNQTSMYLCASSSRRVREKLFFGSGTQLSVL.

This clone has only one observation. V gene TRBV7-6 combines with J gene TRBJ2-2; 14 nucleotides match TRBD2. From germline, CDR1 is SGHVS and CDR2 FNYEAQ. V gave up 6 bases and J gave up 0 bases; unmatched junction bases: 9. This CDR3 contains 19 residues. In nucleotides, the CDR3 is TGTGCCAGCAGTCACCGACTAGCGGGAGGGCGGGCGAACACCGGGGAGCTGTTTTTT. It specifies CASSHRLAGGRANTGELFF.

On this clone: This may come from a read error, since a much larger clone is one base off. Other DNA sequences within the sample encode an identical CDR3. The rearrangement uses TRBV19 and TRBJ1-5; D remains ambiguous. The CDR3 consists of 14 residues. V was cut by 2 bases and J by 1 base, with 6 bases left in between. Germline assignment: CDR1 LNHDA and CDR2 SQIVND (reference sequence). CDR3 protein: CASSIRESNQPQHF. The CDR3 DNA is TGTGCCAGTAGTATACGGGAGAGCAATCAGCCCCAGCATTTT.

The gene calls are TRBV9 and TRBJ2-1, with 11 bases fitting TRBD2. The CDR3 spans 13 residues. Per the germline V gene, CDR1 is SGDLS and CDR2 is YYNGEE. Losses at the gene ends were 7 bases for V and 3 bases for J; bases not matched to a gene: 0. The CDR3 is CASGTSGYNEQFF. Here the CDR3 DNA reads TGTGCCAGCGGGACTAGCGGCTACAATGAGCAGTTCTTC.

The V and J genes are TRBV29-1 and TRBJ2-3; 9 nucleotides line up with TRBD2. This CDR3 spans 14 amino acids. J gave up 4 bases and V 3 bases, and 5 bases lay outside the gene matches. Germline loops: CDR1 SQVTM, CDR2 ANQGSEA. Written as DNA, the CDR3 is TGCAGCGTTGAGGCGGGAGGGCCTTCAGATACGCAGTATTTT. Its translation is CSVEAGGPSDTQYF.

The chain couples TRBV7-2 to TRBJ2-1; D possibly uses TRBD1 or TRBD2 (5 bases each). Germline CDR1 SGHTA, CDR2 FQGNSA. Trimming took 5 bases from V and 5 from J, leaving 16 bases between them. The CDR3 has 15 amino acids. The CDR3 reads CASSLDVRGDNEQFF. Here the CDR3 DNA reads TGTGCCAGCAGCCTAGATGTCCGGGGCGACAATGAGCAGTTCTTC.

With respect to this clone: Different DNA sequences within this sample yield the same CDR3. This chain's CDR3 is CASSFPGPGELFF. The CDR3 DNA reads TGTGCCAGCAGCTTCCCTGGACCCGGGGAGCTGTTTTTT. The gene calls are TRBV7-9 and TRBJ2-2; D not certain. The length of the CDR3 is 13 residues. V lost 3 bases and J lost 6, with 8 bases in between. Germline assignment: CDR1 SEHNR and CDR2 FQNEAQ (reference sequence).

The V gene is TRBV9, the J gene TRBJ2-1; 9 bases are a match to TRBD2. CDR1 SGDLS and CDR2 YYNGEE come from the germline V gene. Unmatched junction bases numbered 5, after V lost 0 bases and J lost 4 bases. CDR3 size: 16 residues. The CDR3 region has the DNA TGTGCCAGCAGCGTAGGGACTAGCGCACGATACAATGAGCAGTTCTTC. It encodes CASSVGTSARYNEQFF.

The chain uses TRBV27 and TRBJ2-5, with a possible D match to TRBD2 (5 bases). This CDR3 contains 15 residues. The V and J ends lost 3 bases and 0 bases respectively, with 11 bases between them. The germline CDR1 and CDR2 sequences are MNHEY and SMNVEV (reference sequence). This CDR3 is CASSLNWRYQETQYF. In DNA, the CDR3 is TGTGCCAGCAGTTTGAATTGGAGGTACCAAGAGACCCAGTACTTC.

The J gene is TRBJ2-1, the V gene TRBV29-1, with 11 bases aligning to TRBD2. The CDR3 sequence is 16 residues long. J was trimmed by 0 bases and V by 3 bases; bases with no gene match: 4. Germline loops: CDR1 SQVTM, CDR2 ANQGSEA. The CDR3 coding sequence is TGCAGCGTTGAGGGACTAGCGGTACGCTCCTACAATGAGCAGTTCTTC. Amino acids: CSVEGLAVRSYNEQFF.

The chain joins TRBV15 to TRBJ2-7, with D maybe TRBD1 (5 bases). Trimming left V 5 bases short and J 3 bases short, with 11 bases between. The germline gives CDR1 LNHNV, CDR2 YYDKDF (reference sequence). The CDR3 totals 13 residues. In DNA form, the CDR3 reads TGTGCCACCAGCTCGACAGCCTACTACGAGCAGTACTTC. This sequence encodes CATSSTAYYEQYF.

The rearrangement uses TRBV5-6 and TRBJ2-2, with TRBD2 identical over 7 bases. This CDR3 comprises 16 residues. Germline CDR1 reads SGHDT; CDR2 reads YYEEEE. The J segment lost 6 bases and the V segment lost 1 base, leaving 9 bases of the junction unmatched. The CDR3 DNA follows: TGTGCCAGCAGCTTGAAATGGGAGGGGCGGTCCGGGGAGCTGTTTTTT. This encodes CASSLKWEGRSGELFF. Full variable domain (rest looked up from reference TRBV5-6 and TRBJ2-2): DAGVTQSPTHLIKTRGQQVTLRCSPKSGHDTVSWYQQALGQGPQFIFQYYEEEERQRGNFPDRFSGHQFPNYSSELNVNALLLGDSALYLCASSLKWEGRSGELFFGEGSRLTVL.

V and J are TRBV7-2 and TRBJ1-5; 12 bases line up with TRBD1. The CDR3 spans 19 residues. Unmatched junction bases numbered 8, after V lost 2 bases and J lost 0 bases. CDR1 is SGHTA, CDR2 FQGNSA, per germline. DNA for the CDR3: TGTGCCAGCAGCTTATTCGGGGACAGGGGGCTATATAGCAATCAGCCCCAGCATTTT. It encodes CASSLFGDRGLYSNQPQHF.

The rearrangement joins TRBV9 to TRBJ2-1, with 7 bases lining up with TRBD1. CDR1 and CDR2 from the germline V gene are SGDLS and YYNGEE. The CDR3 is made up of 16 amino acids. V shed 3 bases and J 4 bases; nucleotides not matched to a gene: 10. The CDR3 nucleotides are TGTGCCAGCAGCGCGAGGCCAGGGGGTTCATACAATGAGCAGTTCTTC. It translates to CASSARPGGSYNEQFF.

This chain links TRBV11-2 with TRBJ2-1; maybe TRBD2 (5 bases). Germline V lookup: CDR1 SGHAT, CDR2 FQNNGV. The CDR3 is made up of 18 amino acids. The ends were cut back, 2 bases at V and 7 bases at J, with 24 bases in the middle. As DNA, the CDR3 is TGTGCCAGCAGCTTATGGCTAGCTATAAACCATATTAGTAATGAGCAGTTCTTC. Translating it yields CASSLWLAINHISNEQFF. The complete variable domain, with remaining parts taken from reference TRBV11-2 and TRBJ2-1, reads EAGVAQSPRYKIIEKRQSVAFWCNPISGHATLYWYQQILGQGPKLLIQFQNNGVVDDSQLPKDRFSAERLKGVDSTLKIQPAKLEDSAVYLCASSLWLAINHISNEQFFGPGTRLTVL.

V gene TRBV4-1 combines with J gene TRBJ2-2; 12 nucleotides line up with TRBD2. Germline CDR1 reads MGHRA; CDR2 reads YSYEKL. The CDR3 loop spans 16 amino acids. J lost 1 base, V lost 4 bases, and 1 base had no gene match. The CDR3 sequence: CASSRGLAGNTGELFF. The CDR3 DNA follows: TGCGCCAGCAGCCGGGGACTAGCGGGGAACACCGGGGAGCTGTTTTTT.

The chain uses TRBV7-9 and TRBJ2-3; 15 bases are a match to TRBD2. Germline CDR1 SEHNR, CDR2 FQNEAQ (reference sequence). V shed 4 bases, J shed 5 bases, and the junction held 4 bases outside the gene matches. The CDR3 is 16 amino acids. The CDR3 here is CASSSGLAGGIDTQYF. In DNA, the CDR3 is TGTGCCAGCAGCTCAGGACTAGCGGGAGGGATAGATACGCAGTATTTT. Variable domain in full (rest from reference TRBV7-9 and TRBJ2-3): DTGVSQNPRHKITKRGQNVTFRCDPISEHNRLYWYRQTLGQGPEFLTYFQNEAQLEKSRLLSDRFSAERPKGSFSTLEIQRTEQGDSAMYLCASSSGLAGGIDTQYFGPGTRLTVL.

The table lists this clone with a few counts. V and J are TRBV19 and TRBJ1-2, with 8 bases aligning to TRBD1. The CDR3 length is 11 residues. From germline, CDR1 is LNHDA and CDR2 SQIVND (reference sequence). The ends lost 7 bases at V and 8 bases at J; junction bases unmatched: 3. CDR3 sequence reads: CASTAGGGYTF. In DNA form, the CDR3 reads TGTGCCAGTACGGCAGGGGGCGGCTACACCTTC.

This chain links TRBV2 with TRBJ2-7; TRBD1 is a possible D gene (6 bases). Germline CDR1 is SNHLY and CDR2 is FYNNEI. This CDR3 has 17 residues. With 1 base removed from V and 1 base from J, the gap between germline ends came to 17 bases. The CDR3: CASSEGRGSPLSYEQYF. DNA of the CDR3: TGTGCCAGCAGTGAAGGCAGGGGATCGCCCTTATCCTACGAGCAGTACTTC. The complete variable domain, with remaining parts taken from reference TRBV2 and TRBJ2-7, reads EPEVTQTPSHQVTQMGQEVILRCVPISNHLYFYWYRQILGQKVEFLVSFYNNEISEKSEIFDDQFSVERPDGSNFTLKIRSTKLEDSAMYFCASSEGRGSPLSYEQYFGPGTRLTVT.

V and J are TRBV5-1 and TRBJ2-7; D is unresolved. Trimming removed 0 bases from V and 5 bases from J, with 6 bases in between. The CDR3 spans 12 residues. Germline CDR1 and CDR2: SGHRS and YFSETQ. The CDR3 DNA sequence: TGCGCCAGCAGCTTGGCACAGAACGAGCAGTACTTC. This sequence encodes CASSLAQNEQYF.

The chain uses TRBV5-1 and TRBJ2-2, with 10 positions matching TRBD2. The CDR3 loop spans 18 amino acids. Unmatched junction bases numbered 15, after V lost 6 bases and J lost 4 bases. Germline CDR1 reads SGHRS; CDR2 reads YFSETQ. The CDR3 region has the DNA TGCGCCAGCACCGGAGGCCGTCTAGCGGGAGTACCCACCGGGGAGCTGTTTTTT. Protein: CASTGGRLAGVPTGELFF.

The CDR3 spells CASSFPGPQNTEAFF. The CDR3 coding sequence is TGTGCCAGCAGTTTCCCAGGACCTCAGAACACTGAAGCTTTCTTT. The rearrangement uses TRBV28 and TRBJ1-1, with unresolved D. This CDR3 is 15 amino acids long. Germline CDR1 reads MDHEN; CDR2 reads SYDVKM. V was pared by 3 bases and J by 1 base, with 12 bases between.

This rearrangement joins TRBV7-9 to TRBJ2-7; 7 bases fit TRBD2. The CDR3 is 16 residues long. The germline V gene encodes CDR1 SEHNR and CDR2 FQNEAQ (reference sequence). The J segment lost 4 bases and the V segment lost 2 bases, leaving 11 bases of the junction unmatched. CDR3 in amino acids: CASSLKAPREWYEQYF. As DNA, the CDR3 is TGTGCCAGCAGCTTAAAGGCCCCGCGGGAGTGGTACGAGCAGTACTTC.

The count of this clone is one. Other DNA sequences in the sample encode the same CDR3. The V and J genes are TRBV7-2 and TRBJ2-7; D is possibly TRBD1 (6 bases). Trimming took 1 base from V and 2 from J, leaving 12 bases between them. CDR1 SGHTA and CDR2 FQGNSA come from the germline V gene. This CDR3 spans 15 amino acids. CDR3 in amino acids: CASSLVVSGAYEQYF. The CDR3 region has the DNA TGTGCCAGCAGCTTAGTAGTTTCAGGGGCCTACGAGCAGTACTTC.

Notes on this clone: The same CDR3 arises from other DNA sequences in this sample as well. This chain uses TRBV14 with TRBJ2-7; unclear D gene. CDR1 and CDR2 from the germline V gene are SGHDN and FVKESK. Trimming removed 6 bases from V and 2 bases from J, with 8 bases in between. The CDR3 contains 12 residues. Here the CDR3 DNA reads TGTGCCAGCAGTCAAACGGCCTACGAGCAGTACTTC. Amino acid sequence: CASSQTAYEQYF.

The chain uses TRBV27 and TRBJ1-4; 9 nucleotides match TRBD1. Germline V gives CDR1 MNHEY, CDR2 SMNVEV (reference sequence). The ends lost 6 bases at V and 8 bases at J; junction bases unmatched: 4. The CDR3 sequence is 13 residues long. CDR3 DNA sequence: TGTGCCAGCAGCCCGACAGGGGGGGAAAAACTGTTTTTT. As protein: CASSPTGGEKLFF.

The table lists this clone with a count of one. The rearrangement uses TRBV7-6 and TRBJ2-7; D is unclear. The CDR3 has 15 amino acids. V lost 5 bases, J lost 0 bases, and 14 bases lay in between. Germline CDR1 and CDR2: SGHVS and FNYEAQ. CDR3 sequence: CASSPERSSSYEQYF. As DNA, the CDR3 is TGTGCCAGCAGCCCCGAGAGGAGCAGCTCCTACGAGCAGTACTTC.

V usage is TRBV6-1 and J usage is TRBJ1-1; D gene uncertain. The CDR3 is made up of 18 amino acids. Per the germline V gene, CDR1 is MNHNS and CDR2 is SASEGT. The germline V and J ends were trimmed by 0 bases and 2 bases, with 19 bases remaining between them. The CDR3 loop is CASSEALRGGDLNTEAFF. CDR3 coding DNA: TGTGCCAGCAGTGAAGCGCTTCGGGGAGGCGACTTAAACACTGAAGCTTTCTTT.

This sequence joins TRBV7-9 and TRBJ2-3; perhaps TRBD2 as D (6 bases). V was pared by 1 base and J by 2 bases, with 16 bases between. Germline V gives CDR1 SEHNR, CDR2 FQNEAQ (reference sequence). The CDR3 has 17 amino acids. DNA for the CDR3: TGTGCCAGCAGCTTAGGCAATACCGGGACTGACACAGATACGCAGTATTTT. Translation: CASSLGNTGTDTDTQYF.

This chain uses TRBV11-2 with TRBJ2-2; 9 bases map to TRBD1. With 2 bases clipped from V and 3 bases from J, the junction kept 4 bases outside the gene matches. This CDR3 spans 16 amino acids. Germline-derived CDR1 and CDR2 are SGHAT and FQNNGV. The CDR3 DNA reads TGTGCCAGCAGCTTATCCTGGACAGGGGACACCGGGGAGCTGTTTTTT. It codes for CASSLSWTGDTGELFF.